The rows below give T cell receptor beta chains drawn from one sample of a study of tumor-infiltrating lymphocytes in primary liver carcinoma. TCRdb re-derived calls from the multiplex PCR reads in MiXCR, one entry per CDR3 protein. This table holds some 180,000 distinct CDR3 sequences, approximately 60% found once. Sequencing used peripheral blood. The receptors were gathered from a man aged 35-49 years with primary liver carcinoma and hepatitis B virus infection. Both conserved end residues are part of each CDR3. D genes are given only for firm matches.

d_gene: .
j_gene: .
v_gene: TRBV13
CDR3aa: CASSLAGSRPGDTQHF

d_gene: .
j_gene: TRBJ1-5
v_gene: TRBV15
CDR3aa: CATSNPRALQHF

d_gene: .
j_gene: TRBJ1-1
v_gene: TRBV11-2
CDR3aa: CANSLANTEAFF

d_gene: .
j_gene: TRBJ2-7
v_gene: TRBV4-1
CDR3aa: CASSQMQGSYEQYF

d_gene: TRBD1
j_gene: TRBJ1-2
v_gene: TRBV6-1
CDR3aa: CASSVDREDYTF

d_gene: TRBD1
j_gene: TRBJ1-2
v_gene: TRBV4-2
CDR3aa: CASSYETQGQGAVGYTF

d_gene: TRBD2
j_gene: TRBJ2-1
v_gene: TRBV7-8
CDR3aa: CASSFPPFRHASGSWNEQFF

d_gene: TRBD1
j_gene: TRBJ2-5
v_gene: TRBV29-1
CDR3aa: CSVVFVEFGTDFQETQYF

d_gene: TRBD2
j_gene: TRBJ2-7
v_gene: TRBV4-1
CDR3aa: CASSQGLAGYYEQYF

d_gene: .
j_gene: TRBJ2-3
v_gene: TRBV11-2
CDR3aa: CANSRQWATDTQYF

d_gene: .
j_gene: TRBJ1-2
v_gene: TRBV28
CDR3aa: CASSYISSGYGYTF

d_gene: .
j_gene: TRBJ1-5
v_gene: TRBV12-3/TRBV12-4
CDR3aa: CASSSFDQPQHF

d_gene: .
j_gene: TRBJ2-2
v_gene: TRBV7-8
CDR3aa: CASSVPGLHTGELFF

d_gene: .
j_gene: TRBJ2-5
v_gene: TRBV29-1
CDR3aa: CSVSGVRRQETQYF

d_gene: .
j_gene: TRBJ2-7
v_gene: TRBV6-5
CDR3aa: CASSYKPWGSGEQYF

d_gene: TRBD1
j_gene: TRBJ2-1
v_gene: TRBV6-5
CDR3aa: CASSYSSGTGGNEQFF

d_gene: .
j_gene: TRBJ1-1
v_gene: TRBV7-9
CDR3aa: CASSLGQNAEAFF

d_gene: TRBD2
j_gene: TRBJ2-1
v_gene: TRBV11-2
CDR3aa: CDSSSRGTRDNEQFF

d_gene: .
j_gene: TRBJ2-7
v_gene: TRBV6-2/TRBV6-3
CDR3aa: CATRQLSYEQYF

d_gene: .
j_gene: TRBJ1-2
v_gene: TRBV6-1
CDR3aa: CASSDSGTPRNHGYTF

d_gene: .
j_gene: TRBJ2-5
v_gene: TRBV11-1
CDR3aa: CANSIVKGGQLHGTQYF

d_gene: TRBD2
j_gene: TRBJ2-1
v_gene: TRBV6-2/TRBV6-3
CDR3aa: CASRDPLAGWKALF

d_gene: .
j_gene: TRBJ1-2
v_gene: TRBV11-2
CDR3aa: CARSLRDSYGYTF

d_gene: TRBD1
j_gene: TRBJ2-1
v_gene: TRBV5-5
CDR3aa: CASSSGGTGGWNEQFF

d_gene: .
j_gene: TRBJ2-2
v_gene: TRBV7-9
CDR3aa: CTSGRSQVNIGELFF

d_gene: TRBD1
j_gene: TRBJ1-6
v_gene: TRBV6-5
CDR3aa: CASSRQGRTPLHF

d_gene: .
j_gene: TRBJ2-1
v_gene: TRBV29-1
CDR3aa: CSVEEPFEMVGPNEQFF

d_gene: .
j_gene: TRBJ2-3
v_gene: TRBV21-1
CDR3aa: CASSTNRAGRTDTQYF

d_gene: TRBD1
j_gene: TRBJ1-3
v_gene: TRBV10-3
CDR3aa: CAIRPSGTASGDNIYF

d_gene: .
j_gene: TRBJ1-1
v_gene: TRBV13
CDR3aa: CASSVGRTEGFF

d_gene: TRBD2
j_gene: TRBJ2-2
v_gene: TRBV14
CDR3aa: CASSQLGLAGVPGELLF

d_gene: TRBD2
j_gene: TRBJ2-1
v_gene: TRBV10-3
CDR3aa: CAITSGNYNELFF

d_gene: .
j_gene: TRBJ2-1
v_gene: TRBV7-8
CDR3aa: CASSLGAAGGDEQFF

d_gene: .
j_gene: TRBJ2-2
v_gene: TRBV6-6
CDR3aa: CASSYKAFGELFF

d_gene: .
j_gene: TRBJ1-5
v_gene: TRBV29-1
CDR3aa: CSVGGAAHQPQHF

d_gene: TRBD1
j_gene: TRBJ2-5
v_gene: TRBV5-1
CDR3aa: CASSLSPAGGYETQYF

d_gene: .
j_gene: TRBJ2-3
v_gene: TRBV10-3
CDR3aa: CAISEGAGRTDTQYF

d_gene: .
j_gene: TRBJ2-4
v_gene: TRBV11-2
CDR3aa: CASSSAPPTSLAKNIQYF

d_gene: TRBD2
j_gene: TRBJ2-1
v_gene: TRBV11-3
CDR3aa: CASSPGLAGVYNEQFF

d_gene: TRBD2
j_gene: TRBJ2-1
v_gene: TRBV11-3
CDR3aa: CVSSSPGLGSNEQFF

d_gene: .
j_gene: TRBJ1-2
v_gene: TRBV11-2
CDR3aa: CASSLSPKRVRGYTF

d_gene: TRBD1
j_gene: TRBJ1-4
v_gene: TRBV6-1
CDR3aa: CASRPFYFSRDSEKLFF

d_gene: .
j_gene: TRBJ2-3
v_gene: TRBV11-3
CDR3aa: CASSSSQGVAGETDTQYF

d_gene: .
j_gene: TRBJ2-5
v_gene: TRBV6-1
CDR3aa: CASSEGPGETQYF

d_gene: .
j_gene: TRBJ2-7
v_gene: TRBV1
CDR3aa: CTSSPPLAGTLRVEQYF

d_gene: .
j_gene: TRBJ1-4
v_gene: TRBV28
CDR3aa: CASSLGRAHNEKLLF

d_gene: .
j_gene: TRBJ2-3
v_gene: TRBV24-1
CDR3aa: CATSDPAGGTDTQYF

d_gene: TRBD2
j_gene: TRBJ2-3
v_gene: TRBV5-1
CDR3aa: CASSLSPQREVLADTQYF

d_gene: .
j_gene: TRBJ2-7
v_gene: TRBV19
CDR3aa: CASAKDVRSYEQYF

d_gene: TRBD1
j_gene: TRBJ2-7
v_gene: TRBV30
CDR3aa: CAWSATGTGGSEQYF